This T cell receptor beta chain was sequenced in a study of T cell responses to AZD1222 COVID-19 vaccine. General observations from the study: Baseline seropositivity characterized only a handful of AZD1222 recipients. Spike-specific TCRs gained breadth and depth after people received two AZD1222 doses. Repertoire sampling happened only post peak T cell response.

Libraries were prepared by immunoSEQ multiplex PCR; TCRdb keeps only in-frame clonotypes and omits some of them. This sample has about 160,000 clones, with approximately 92% found just once. The CDR3 covers 17 residues. Germline CDR1 SGHTA, CDR2 FQGNSA. Trimming removed 5 bases from V and 1 base from J, with 20 bases in between. Worth noting for this clone: Its cognate antigen is unknown.

This sample comprised peripheral blood, obtained on day 0 of AZD1222 vaccination. This chain joins TRBV7-2 and TRBJ1-1; tentatively, D is TRBD1 (6 bases). This sequence originates from an adult in good health. This CDR3 is CASSPPTGGSRNTEAFF. CDR3 DNA sequence: TGTGCCAGCAGCCCCCCGACGGGGGGCAGCAGGAACACTGAAGCTTTCTTT.